This T cell receptor beta chain was documented in a study of early stage breast cancer tumors. J lost 1 base, V lost 6 bases, and 8 bases had no gene match. In germline, CDR1 is LNHDA, CDR2 SQIVND (reference sequence). This CDR3 is 15 amino acids long. Blood replicates held 0.5 ug DNA, tumor or normal breast about 1.5 ug, two each. TCRdb's table, derived via immunoSEQ multiplex PCR, lists solely in-frame clones and lacks some. The sample consists of approximately 8,000 clones, 60% to 85% of them appearing once. The specimen was normal breast tissue next to the tumor. This TCR was recovered from a person aged 55-75 years with breast cancer. The genes are TRBV19 and TRBJ1-2; 7 bases agree with TRBD1. CDR3 in amino acids: CASRTPGQFNYGYTF. In DNA, the CDR3 is TGTGCCAGTAGAACCCCGGGACAGTTTAACTATGGCTACACCTTC.